The 10 T cell receptor beta chains reported below all come from one sample, sequenced in a study of CD8+CD57+ T cells in acquired aplastic anemia. Genomic DNA constituted the template upon which TCR beta VDJ and CDR3 profiling was performed. TCRdb re-called the reads with MiXCR, one entry per CDR3 protein. The sample consists of roughly 200,000 distinct CDR3 sequences, approximately 60% of them appearing once. Sequenced input: sorted CD4+, CD8+, or CD8+CD57+ T cells (not recorded which) from PBMCs. Receptors originate from a human donor in good health.

The rearrangement joins TRBV10-3 to TRBJ1-3, with 9 bases identical to TRBD1. This CDR3 region has 14 residues. The V gene end was trimmed by 4 bases and the J gene end by 3 bases; junction bases not matched to a gene: 1. Germline-derived CDR1 and CDR2 are ENHRY and SYGVKD. The CDR3: CAISGQGDGNTIYF. The CDR3 DNA reads TGTGCCATCAGTGGACAGGGGGATGGAAACACCATATATTTT.

This clonotype was observed a handful of times. V is TRBV2 and J is TRBJ1-2; D is perhaps TRBD1 (6 bases). The CDR3 spans 14 residues. In germline, CDR1 is SNHLY, CDR2 FYNNEI. The germline V and J ends were trimmed by 2 bases and 4 bases, with 11 bases remaining between them. The CDR3 sequence is CASSEHRVTYGYTF. The CDR3 DNA is TGTGCCAGCAGTGAACACAGGGTGACCTATGGCTACACCTTC.

In its sample, this clonotype was seen a few times. CDR3 amino acids: CASRRQEFTPLHF. Written as DNA, the CDR3 is TGTGCCAGCAGGCGACAGGAATTTACACCCCTCCACTTT. The rearrangement uses TRBV12-3 or TRBV12-4 and TRBJ1-6, with D perhaps matching TRBD1 (6 bases). Trimming stripped 6 bases from V and 11 bases from J, with 14 bases between. CDR3 size: 13 residues.

This clonotype has at least ten counts. The chain recombines TRBV20-1 with TRBJ2-1; D tentatively reads TRBD1 or TRBD2 (6 bases each). CDR3 size: 15 residues. From germline, CDR1 is DFQATT and CDR2 SNEGSKA (reference sequence). The V end lost 6 bases, the J end lost 4 bases, and 19 bases lay between the germline ends. The CDR3 DNA follows: TGCAGTGCAACACCGGGACACGGAGGGTACAATGAGCAGTTCTTC. It translates to CSATPGHGGYNEQFF.

The chain has TRBV7-8 and TRBJ2-3, with D possibly matching TRBD1 (6 bases). This CDR3 has 17 residues. Germline CDR1 and CDR2: SGHVS and FQNEAQ. V was clipped by 4 bases and J by 6 bases, with 23 bases between them. As DNA, the CDR3 is TGTGCCAGCAGCTCCCCTTTACAGGGTATCACGGCGGATACGCAGTATTTT. Translating it yields CASSSPLQGITADTQYF.

The chain joins TRBV2 to TRBJ2-3; 9 bases match TRBD2. V gave up 9 bases and J gave up 0 bases; unmatched junction bases: 1. This CDR3 is 13 amino acids long. CDR1 SNHLY and CDR2 FYNNEI come from the germline V gene. CDR3 in DNA: TGTGCCAGGACTAGCGGTAGCACAGATACGCAGTATTTT. This encodes CARTSGSTDTQYF.

Points on this clonotype: This may stem from a read error, because a much larger clone lies one nucleotide away. The chain recombines TRBV12-3 or TRBV12-4 with TRBJ2-7; D might be TRBD1 or TRBD2, each matching 5 bases. V dropped 2 bases and J dropped 3 bases, with 17 bases sitting between them. CDR3 length equals 16 residues. The CDR3 bases are TGTGCCAGCAGTTTATTTTTGGGGACGGTCGGCTACGAGCAGTACTTC. Encoded protein: CASSLFLGTVGYEQYF.

A few counts support this clonotype. The junction shows a germline mismatch at one end, possibly a read error. The chain uses TRBV6-5 and TRBJ2-7; the D gene is possibly TRBD1 (6 bases). CDR1 is MNHEY, CDR2 SVGAGI, per germline. The CDR3 sequence is 15 residues long. CDR3 nucleotide sequence: TGTGCCATCAGTGAGTCACAGGGACGCTCCTACGAGCAGTACTTC. Its protein is CAISESQGRSYEQYF.

The chain is built from TRBV24-1 and TRBJ2-2, with 8 bases lining up with TRBD2. Per germline, CDR1 KGHDR and CDR2 SFDVKD. Unmatched junction bases numbered 3, after V lost 5 bases and J lost 5 bases. The CDR3 is made up of 14 amino acids. The CDR3 loop reads CATSASGGTGELFF. In DNA form, the CDR3 reads TGTGCCACCAGTGCGTCGGGGGGGACCGGGGAGCTGTTTTTT.

The J gene is TRBJ2-1, the V gene TRBV10-3, with D perhaps TRBD1 (7 bases). Germline CDR1 ENHRY, CDR2 SYGVKD. The CDR3 covers 13 residues. Trimming pared 3 bases from V and 5 bases from J, leaving 8 bases between. The CDR3 spells CAISDRGDNEQFF. The CDR3, as DNA: TGTGCCATCAGTGACAGGGGGGACAATGAGCAGTTCTTC.